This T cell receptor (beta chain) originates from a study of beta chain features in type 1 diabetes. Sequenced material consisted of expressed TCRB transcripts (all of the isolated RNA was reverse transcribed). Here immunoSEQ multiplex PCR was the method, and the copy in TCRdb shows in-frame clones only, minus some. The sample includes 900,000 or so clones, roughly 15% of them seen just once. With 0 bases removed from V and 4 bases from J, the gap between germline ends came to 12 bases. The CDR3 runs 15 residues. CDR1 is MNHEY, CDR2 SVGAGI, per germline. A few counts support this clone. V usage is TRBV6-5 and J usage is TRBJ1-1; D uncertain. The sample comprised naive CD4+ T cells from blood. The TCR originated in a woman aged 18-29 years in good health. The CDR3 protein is CASSYSPGKGTEAFF. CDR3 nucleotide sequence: TGTGCCAGCAGTTACTCCCCGGGGAAGGGCACTGAAGCTTTCTTT.